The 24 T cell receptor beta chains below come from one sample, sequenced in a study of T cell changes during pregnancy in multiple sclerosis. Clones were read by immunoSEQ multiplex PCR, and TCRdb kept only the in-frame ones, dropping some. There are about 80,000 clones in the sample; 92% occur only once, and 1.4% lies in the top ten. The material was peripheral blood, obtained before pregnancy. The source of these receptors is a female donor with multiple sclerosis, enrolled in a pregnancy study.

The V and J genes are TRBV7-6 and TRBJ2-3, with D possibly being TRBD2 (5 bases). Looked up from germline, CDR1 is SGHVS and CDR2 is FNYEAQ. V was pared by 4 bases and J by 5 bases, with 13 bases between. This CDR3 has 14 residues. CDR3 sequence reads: CASSSEGGLDTQYF. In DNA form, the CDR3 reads TGTGCCAGCAGCTCGGAAGGAGGTCTAGATACGCAGTATTTT.

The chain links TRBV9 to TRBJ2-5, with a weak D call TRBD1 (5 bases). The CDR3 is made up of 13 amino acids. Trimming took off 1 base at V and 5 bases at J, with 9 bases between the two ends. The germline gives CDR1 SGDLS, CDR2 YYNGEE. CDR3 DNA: TGTGCCAGCAGCGTATCCAGGGCTGAGACCCAGTACTTC. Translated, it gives CASSVSRAETQYF.

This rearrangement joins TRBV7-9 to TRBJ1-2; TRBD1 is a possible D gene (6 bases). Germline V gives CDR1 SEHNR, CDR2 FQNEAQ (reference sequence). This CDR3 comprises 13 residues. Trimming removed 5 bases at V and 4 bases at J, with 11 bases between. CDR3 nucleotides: TGTGCCAGCAGCCCACAGGACAGCTATGGCTACACCTTC. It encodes CASSPQDSYGYTF.

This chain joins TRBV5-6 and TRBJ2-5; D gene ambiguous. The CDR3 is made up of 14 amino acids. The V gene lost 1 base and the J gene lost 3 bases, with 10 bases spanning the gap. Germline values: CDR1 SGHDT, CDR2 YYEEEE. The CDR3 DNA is TGTGCCAGCAGCTTGACCCACTTCGAAGAGACCCAGTACTTC. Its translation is CASSLTHFEETQYF.

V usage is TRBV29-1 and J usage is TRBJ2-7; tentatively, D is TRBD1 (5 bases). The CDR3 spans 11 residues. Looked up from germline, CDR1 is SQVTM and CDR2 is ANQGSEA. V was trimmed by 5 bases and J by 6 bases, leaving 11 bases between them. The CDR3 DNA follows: TGCAGCGTTCTCGGAAGGGGCGAGCAGTACTTC. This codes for CSVLGRGEQYF.

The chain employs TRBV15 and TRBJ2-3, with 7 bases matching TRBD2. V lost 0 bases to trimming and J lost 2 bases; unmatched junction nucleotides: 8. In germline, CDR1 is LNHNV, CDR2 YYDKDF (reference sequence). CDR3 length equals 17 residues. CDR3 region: CATSRDRSGADTDTQYF. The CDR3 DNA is TGTGCCACCAGCAGAGACCGGAGCGGGGCCGACACAGATACGCAGTATTTT.

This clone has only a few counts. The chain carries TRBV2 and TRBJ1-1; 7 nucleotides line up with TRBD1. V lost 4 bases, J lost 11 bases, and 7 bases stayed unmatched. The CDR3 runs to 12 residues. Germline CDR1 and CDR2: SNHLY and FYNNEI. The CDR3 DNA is TGTGCCAGCAGTGCCGGACAGGTGAATGCTTTCTTT. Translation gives CASSAGQVNAFF.

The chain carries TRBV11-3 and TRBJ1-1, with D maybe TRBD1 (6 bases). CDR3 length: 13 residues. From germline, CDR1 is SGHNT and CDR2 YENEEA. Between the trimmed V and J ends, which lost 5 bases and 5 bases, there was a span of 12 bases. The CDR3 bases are TGTGCCAGCAGCCGTGACAGGATGACTGAAGCTTTCTTT. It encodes CASSRDRMTEAFF.

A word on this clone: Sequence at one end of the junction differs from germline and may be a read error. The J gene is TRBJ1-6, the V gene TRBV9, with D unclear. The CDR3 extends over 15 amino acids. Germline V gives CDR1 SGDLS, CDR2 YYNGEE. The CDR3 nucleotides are TGTGCCAGCAGCAAGACCGGGAGGGTAAATTCACCTCTCCACTTT. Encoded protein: CASSKTGRVNSPLHF.

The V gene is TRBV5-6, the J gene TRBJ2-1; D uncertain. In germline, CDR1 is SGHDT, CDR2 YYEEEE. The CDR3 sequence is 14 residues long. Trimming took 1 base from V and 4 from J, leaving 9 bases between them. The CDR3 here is CASSLSQSYNEQFF. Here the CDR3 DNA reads TGTGCCAGCAGCTTGTCCCAGTCATACAATGAGCAGTTCTTC.

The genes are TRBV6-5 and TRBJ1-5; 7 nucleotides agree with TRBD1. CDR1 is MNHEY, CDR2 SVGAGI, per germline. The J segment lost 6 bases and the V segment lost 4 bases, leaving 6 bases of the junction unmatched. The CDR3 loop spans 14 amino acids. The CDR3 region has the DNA TGTGCCAGCAGTTCACAGGGGTACGGTCAGCCCCAGCATTTT. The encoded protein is CASSSQGYGQPQHF.

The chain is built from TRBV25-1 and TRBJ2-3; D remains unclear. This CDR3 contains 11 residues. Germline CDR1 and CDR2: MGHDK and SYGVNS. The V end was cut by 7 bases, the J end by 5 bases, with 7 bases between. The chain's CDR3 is CASKTGDTQYF. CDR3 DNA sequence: TGTGCCAGCAAAACGGGAGATACGCAGTATTTT.

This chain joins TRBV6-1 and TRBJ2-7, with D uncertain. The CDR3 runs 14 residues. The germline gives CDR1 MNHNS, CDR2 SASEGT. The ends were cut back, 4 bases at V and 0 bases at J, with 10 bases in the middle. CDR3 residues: CASSVLTTSYEQYF. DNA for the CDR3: TGTGCCAGCAGTGTCCTGACAACCTCCTACGAGCAGTACTTC.

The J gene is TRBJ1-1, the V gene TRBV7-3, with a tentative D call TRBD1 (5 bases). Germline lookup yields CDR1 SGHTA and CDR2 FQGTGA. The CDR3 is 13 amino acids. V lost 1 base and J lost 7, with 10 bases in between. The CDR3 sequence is CASSLKEQGEAFF. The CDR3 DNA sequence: TGTGCCAGCAGCTTAAAGGAGCAGGGTGAAGCTTTCTTT.

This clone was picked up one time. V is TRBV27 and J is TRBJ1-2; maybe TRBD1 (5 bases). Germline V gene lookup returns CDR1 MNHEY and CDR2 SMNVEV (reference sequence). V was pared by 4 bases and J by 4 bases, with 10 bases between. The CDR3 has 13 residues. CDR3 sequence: CASSSDTGYGYTF. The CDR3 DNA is TGTGCCAGCAGTTCGGACACGGGCTATGGCTACACCTTC.

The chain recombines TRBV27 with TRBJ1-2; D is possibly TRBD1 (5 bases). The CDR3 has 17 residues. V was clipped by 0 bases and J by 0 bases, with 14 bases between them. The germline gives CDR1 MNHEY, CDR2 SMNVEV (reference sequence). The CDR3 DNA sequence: TGTGCCAGCAGTTTATCGGGGACTTTGTATTCTAACTATGGCTACACCTTC. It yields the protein CASSLSGTLYSNYGYTF.

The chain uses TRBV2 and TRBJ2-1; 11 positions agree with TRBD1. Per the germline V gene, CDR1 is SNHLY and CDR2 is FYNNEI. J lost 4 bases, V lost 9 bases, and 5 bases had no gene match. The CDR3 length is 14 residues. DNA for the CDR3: TGTGCCAGACTTGGACAGGGGGCGTACAATGAGCAGTTCTTC. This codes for CARLGQGAYNEQFF.

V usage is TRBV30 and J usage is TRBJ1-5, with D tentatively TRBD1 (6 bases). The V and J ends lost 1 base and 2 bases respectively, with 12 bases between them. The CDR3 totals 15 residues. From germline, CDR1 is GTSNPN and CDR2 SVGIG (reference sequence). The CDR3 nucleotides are TGTGCCTGGAGTGCACGCCCAGGGGGCAATCAGCCCCAGCATTTT. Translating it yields CAWSARPGGNQPQHF.

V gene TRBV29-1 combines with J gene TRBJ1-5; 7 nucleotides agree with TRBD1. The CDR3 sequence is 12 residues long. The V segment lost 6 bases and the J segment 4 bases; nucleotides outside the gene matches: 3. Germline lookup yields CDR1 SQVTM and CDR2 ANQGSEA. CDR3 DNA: TGCAGCGTCGTACAGGGGAATCAGCCCCAGCATTTT. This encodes CSVVQGNQPQHF.

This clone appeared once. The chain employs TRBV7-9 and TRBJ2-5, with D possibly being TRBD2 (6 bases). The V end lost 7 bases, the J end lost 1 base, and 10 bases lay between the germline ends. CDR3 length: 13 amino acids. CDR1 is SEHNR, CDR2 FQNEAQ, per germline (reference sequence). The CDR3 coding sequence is TGTGCCAGCACCATCGGGGGCCAAGAGACCCAGTACTTC. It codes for CASTIGGQETQYF.

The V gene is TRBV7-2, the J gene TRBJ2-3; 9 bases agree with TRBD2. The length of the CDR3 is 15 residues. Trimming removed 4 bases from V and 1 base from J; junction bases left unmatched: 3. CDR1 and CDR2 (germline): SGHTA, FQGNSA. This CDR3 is CASSSSGGRTDTQYF. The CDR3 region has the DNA TGTGCCAGCAGCTCCAGCGGGGGGCGCACAGATACGCAGTATTTT.

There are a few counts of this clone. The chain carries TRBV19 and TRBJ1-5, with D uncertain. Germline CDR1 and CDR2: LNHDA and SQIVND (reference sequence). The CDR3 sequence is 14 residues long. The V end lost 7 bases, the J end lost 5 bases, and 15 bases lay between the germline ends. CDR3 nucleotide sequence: TGTGCCAGTAATCTGCATCACCGGGATCAGCCCCAGCATTTT. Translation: CASNLHHRDQPQHF.

CDR3 amino acids: CASSVGVRGLSNEKLFF. For the CDR3, the DNA is TGTGCCAGCAGCGTAGGTGTCAGGGGGCTTAGTAATGAAAAACTGTTTTTT. The J gene is TRBJ1-4, the V gene TRBV9, with 8 bases aligning to TRBD1. Germline CDR1 SGDLS, CDR2 YYNGEE. This CDR3 contains 17 residues. The V gene end was trimmed by 0 bases and the J gene end by 4 bases; junction bases not matched to a gene: 8.

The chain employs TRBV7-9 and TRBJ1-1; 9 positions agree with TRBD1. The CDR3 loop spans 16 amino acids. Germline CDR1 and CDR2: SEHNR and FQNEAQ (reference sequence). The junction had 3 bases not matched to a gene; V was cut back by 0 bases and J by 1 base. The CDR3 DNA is TGTGCCAGCAGCTTAGCGTGGACAGGGGCGAACACTGAAGCTTTCTTT. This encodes CASSLAWTGANTEAFF.